One sample yielded the 16 T cell receptor beta chains listed below, sequenced in a study of cytomegalovirus exposure and HLA in healthy donors. The PCR used 60 Vbeta and 13 Jbeta primers. Sequencing was performed with immunoSEQ multiplex PCR; in TCRdb, only in-frame clones are kept and a portion is missing. The sample holds approximately 150,000 clones. The sample was PBMCs. These receptors were collected from a woman aged 50 to 65 in good health and CMV-seronegative.

The chain joins TRBV7-3 to TRBJ2-3; a weak D match, TRBD1 (7 bases). V lost 4 bases, J lost 6 bases, and 17 bases lay in between. This CDR3 region has 15 residues. Germline V lookup: CDR1 SGHTA, CDR2 FQGTGA. CDR3 in amino acids: CASSYRQGLYDTQYF. The CDR3 DNA reads TGTGCCAGCAGCTATAGACAGGGACTTTATGATACGCAGTATTTT.

This chain uses TRBV6-1 with TRBJ1-2; TRBD1 matches at 8 bases. Germline CDR1 is MNHNS and CDR2 is SASEGT. The CDR3 has 15 amino acids. Losses at the gene ends were 5 bases for V and 4 bases for J; bases not matched to a gene: 9. CDR3: CASSIIGDRSYGYTF. The CDR3 DNA sequence: TGTGCCAGCAGTATAATTGGGGACAGGTCCTATGGCTACACCTTC.

The chain employs TRBV4-2 and TRBJ2-5; 8 positions match TRBD1. Germline V gene data show CDR1 as LGHNA and CDR2 as YNFKEQ. Trimming at V came to 4 bases and at J to 5 bases, leaving 6 bases not matched to a gene. This CDR3 has 14 residues. The CDR3 nucleotides read TGTGCCAGCAGCCCGGACAGGGACGGGGAGACCCAGTACTTC. Residues: CASSPDRDGETQYF.

The chain employs TRBV5-6 and TRBJ2-5, with D perhaps TRBD1 (6 bases). V shed 1 base and J shed 4 bases, with 8 bases lying between them. The CDR3 extends over 13 amino acids. CDR1 is SGHDT and CDR2 is YYEEEE in the germline V gene. CDR3 nucleotide sequence: TGTGCCAGCAGCTTGAAGGGGGTAGAGACCCAGTACTTC. It encodes CASSLKGVETQYF. Full variable domain (outside the CDR3, taken from reference TRBV5-6 and TRBJ2-5): DAGVTQSPTHLIKTRGQQVTLRCSPKSGHDTVSWYQQALGQGPQFIFQYYEEEERQRGNFPDRFSGHQFPNYSSELNVNALLLGDSALYLCASSLKGVETQYFGPGTRLLVL.

V gene TRBV11-2 combines with J gene TRBJ2-7, with 7 bases identical to TRBD1. J lost 2 bases, V lost 1 base, and 2 bases had no gene match. The CDR3 is 14 residues long. Germline assignment: CDR1 SGHAT and CDR2 FQNNGV. CDR3 coding DNA: TGTGCCAGCAGCTTAGGAGGGGGCACCTACGAGCAGTACTTC. Protein: CASSLGGGTYEQYF.

CDR3 bases: TGTGCCAGCAGGTACAGAGAAAACACTGAAGCTTTCTTT. This codes for CASRYRENTEAFF. The chain uses TRBV6-5 and TRBJ1-1, with D unclear. Trimming took 6 bases from V and 2 from J, leaving 10 bases between them. Germline assignment: CDR1 MNHEY and CDR2 SVGAGI. The CDR3 runs to 13 residues.

The genes are TRBV5-6 and TRBJ2-7; 12 bases match TRBD1. The V and J ends lost 2 bases and 7 bases, in that order; junction bases with no gene match: 4. Germline CDR1 reads SGHDT; CDR2 reads YYEEEE. The CDR3 totals 14 residues. CDR3 region: CASSFGTGGREQYF. The CDR3 nucleotides are TGTGCCAGCAGCTTTGGGACAGGGGGCAGGGAGCAGTACTTC.

The gene calls are TRBV7-2 and TRBJ2-2; no clear D gene. The CDR3 spans 13 residues. CDR1 SGHTA and CDR2 FQGNSA come from the germline V gene. V gave up 6 bases and J gave up 7 bases, with 12 bases separating them. For the CDR3, the DNA is TGTGCCAGCAGTCAATATCGGAGCGGGGAGCTGTTTTTT. Translating it yields CASSQYRSGELFF.

The chain couples TRBV6-5 to TRBJ1-3; 7 bases map to TRBD1. CDR1 and CDR2 (germline): MNHEY, SVGAGI. The CDR3 covers 15 residues. V gave up 6 bases and J gave up 0 bases; unmatched junction bases: 5. The CDR3: CASSPGDSSGNTIYF. In DNA, the CDR3 is TGTGCCAGCAGCCCCGGGGACAGCTCTGGAAACACCATATATTTT.

The chain links TRBV5-1 to TRBJ2-2; 8 bases line up with TRBD1. V trimming: 0 bases; J trimming: 6 bases; junction bases outside the gene matches: 7. CDR1 SGHRS and CDR2 YFSETQ come from the germline V gene. The CDR3 spans 16 residues. CDR3 protein: CASSLGQGAGSGELFF. CDR3 bases: TGCGCCAGCAGCTTGGGGCAGGGGGCCGGGTCCGGGGAGCTGTTTTTT. The full variable domain, in which reference TRBV5-1 and TRBJ2-2 provide the parts outside the CDR3, is KAGVTQTPRYLIKTRGQQVTLSCSPISGHRSVSWYQQTPGQGLQFLFEYFSETQRNKGNFPGRFSGRQFSNSRSEMNVSTLELGDSALYLCASSLGQGAGSGELFFGEGSRLTVL.

The rearrangement links TRBV10-3 to TRBJ1-1; no definite D call. The germline V gene encodes CDR1 ENHRY and CDR2 SYGVKD. Trimming pared 6 bases from V and 7 bases from J, leaving 9 bases between. The CDR3 totals 11 residues. The CDR3: CAIRRESEAFF. The CDR3 region has the DNA TGTGCCATCAGGCGGGAAAGTGAAGCTTTCTTT.

For this clone: Other nucleotide sequences from this sample produce the same CDR3. The chain is built from TRBV20-1 and TRBJ1-5, with D maybe TRBD1 (5 bases). CDR1 and CDR2 (germline): DFQATT, SNEGSKA (reference sequence). The CDR3 has 11 amino acids. V was pared by 5 bases and J by 4 bases, with 6 bases between. This CDR3 is CSAQGNQPQHF. The CDR3 nucleotides are TGCAGTGCTCAGGGTAATCAGCCCCAGCATTTT.

The genes are TRBV7-2 and TRBJ1-5; the D is unclear. Per germline, CDR1 SGHTA and CDR2 FQGNSA. Trimming removed 5 bases at V and 3 bases at J, with 8 bases between. CDR3 length: 13 amino acids. The DNA for the CDR3 is TGTGCCAGCAGCCAAGACATCAATCAGCCCCAGCATTTT. Amino acids: CASSQDINQPQHF.

V and J are TRBV5-1 and TRBJ1-2; 9 nucleotides match TRBD1. The CDR3 extends over 15 amino acids. J gave up 1 base and V 6 bases, and 7 bases lay outside the gene matches. CDR1 and CDR2 from the germline V gene are SGHRS and YFSETQ. For the CDR3, the DNA is TGCGCCAGCAAGCCCGGGACAGGGATTAACTATGGCTACACCTTC. This encodes CASKPGTGINYGYTF.

The rearrangement links TRBV4-1 to TRBJ1-5; TRBD1 matches 7 bases. The CDR3 runs to 15 residues. CDR1 MGHRA and CDR2 YSYEKL come from the germline V gene. V shed 1 base, J shed 4 bases, and the junction held 4 bases outside the gene matches. CDR3 amino acids: CASSQVWDSNQPQHF. The DNA of the CDR3 is TGCGCCAGCAGCCAAGTCTGGGACAGTAATCAGCCCCAGCATTTT.

The chain combines TRBV6-5 with TRBJ1-2; D uncertain. Germline loops: CDR1 MNHEY, CDR2 SVGAGI. This CDR3 is 12 amino acids long. V was trimmed by 5 bases and J by 5 bases, leaving 9 bases between them. CDR3 nucleotides: TGTGCCAGCAGTCCCACCCAGTATGGCTACACCTTC. Amino acids: CASSPTQYGYTF.